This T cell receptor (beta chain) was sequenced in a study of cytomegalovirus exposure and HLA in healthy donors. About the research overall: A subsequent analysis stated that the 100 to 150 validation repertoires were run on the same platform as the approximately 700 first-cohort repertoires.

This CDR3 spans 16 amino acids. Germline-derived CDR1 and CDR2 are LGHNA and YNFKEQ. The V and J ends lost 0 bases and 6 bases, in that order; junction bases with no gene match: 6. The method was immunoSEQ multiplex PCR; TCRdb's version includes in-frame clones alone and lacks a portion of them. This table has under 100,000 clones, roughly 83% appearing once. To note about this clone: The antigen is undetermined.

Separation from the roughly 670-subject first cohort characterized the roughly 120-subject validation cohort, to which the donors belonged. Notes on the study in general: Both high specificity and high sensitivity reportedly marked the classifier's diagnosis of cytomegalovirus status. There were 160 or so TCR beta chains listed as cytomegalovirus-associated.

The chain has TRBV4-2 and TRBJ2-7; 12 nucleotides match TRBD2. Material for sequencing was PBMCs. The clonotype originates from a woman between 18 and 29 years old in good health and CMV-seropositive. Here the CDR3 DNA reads TGTGCCAGCAGCCAAGACCCTAGCGGGGGGGCCGGCGAGCAGTACTTC. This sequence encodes CASSQDPSGGAGEQYF.